This TCR beta chain was sequenced for a study of T-cell memory formation after mild COVID-19. Study findings and constraints: The study found balanced CD4/CD8 in clones contracting day 15 to 85 and a CD4+ lean in later expanders.

Constant-segment primers served in 5'RACE that generated TCR alpha and TCR beta cDNA libraries bearing sample barcodes and UMIs. TCRdb used MiXCR to reprocess the 5' RACE reads, holding one entry per CDR3 protein. The data show 250,000 to 400,000 distinct CDR3 sequences, roughly an eighth seen once. V gave up 4 bases and J gave up 10 bases; unmatched junction bases: 11. This CDR3 has 15 amino acids. The germline gives CDR1 SGHKS, CDR2 YYEKEE (reference sequence). This clonotype was observed many times. Its antigen remains unidentified. J is TRBJ1-6 and V is TRBV5-5; 7 bases are a match to TRBD1. Material: PBMCs or a T cell subset sorted from them (not recorded which). The TCR originated in a man younger than 35 who had mild COVID-19 (a few samples of this study predate the infection). Cell type and time point are not known. CDR3 protein: CASSTTDRIGSPLHF. CDR3 coding DNA: TGTGCCAGCAGCACAACGGACAGGATCGGGTCACCCCTCCACTTT.